Here is one TCR beta chain with its context. Its antigen is still unknown. The final CDR3 position lacks the conserved phenylalanine or tryptophan, pointing to a likely read error. It is unclear where the CDR3 begins or ends on the DNA, so no DNA is shown, and the CDR3 is as TCRdb lists it. This sample is part of a study of Graves' ophthalmopathy and Graves' hyperthyroidism. Study context: Stable hyperthyroidism meant no ophthalmopathy within 18 months of follow-up.

Points from the study as a whole: Discrimination between ophthalmopathy and stable hyperthyroidism by a 13-signature model showed 85% to 90% sensitivity and more than 65% specificity.

TCR beta CDR3 regions were amplified from RNA transcripts. In the first round, RT-PCR was carried out with HTBI primers, and a multiplex PCR formed the second round. TCRdb used MiXCR to reprocess the multiplex PCR reads, holding one entry per CDR3 protein. The table has more than 1,000,000 distinct CDR3 sequences, less than 45% seen once. Establishment of the diagnosis relied upon clinical symptoms, serum thyroxine, TRAb, thyroid ultrasound and orbital computed tomography. Per germline, CDR1 LNHNV and CDR2 YYDKDF (reference sequence). From its first to its last residue, the CDR3 has 9 amino acids. The clonotype was recovered from an adult man with Graves' hyperthyroidism. The chain combines TRBV15 with TRBJ2-6. Source material: peripheral blood or thyroid tissue (not recorded which). CDR3 in amino acids: CATSRDGTS.